The sequence of this T cell receptor (beta chain) was determined in a study of blood T cell repertoires in COVID-19. In the study overall: Sites across the United States, Italy and Spain contributed samples from acute and convalescent COVID-19. The analysed material was cDNA or gDNA that came from T cells, B-cell-depleted T cells, or PBMCs.

Germline V CDR1 and CDR2: SEHNR, FQNEAQ (reference sequence). This CDR3 spans 16 amino acids. V shed 6 bases and J 2 bases; nucleotides not matched to a gene: 8. Profiled with immunoSEQ multiplex PCR; TCRdb holds only in-frame clones, not every one. The table includes approximately 360,000 clones, 90% detected once. The chain carries TRBV7-9 and TRBJ2-2; 8 bases agree with TRBD2. Sequencing was carried out using peripheral blood. The source is a man between 18 and 29 years old with active or convalescent COVID-19. DNA for the CDR3: TGTGCCAGCAGTCGTGGTAGCGGGGTTAACACCGGGGAGCTGTTTTTT. Translation gives CASSRGSGVNTGELFF. Full variable domain (remainder filled in from reference TRBV7-9 and TRBJ2-2): DTGVSQNPRHKITKRGQNVTFRCDPISEHNRLYWYRQTLGQGPEFLTYFQNEAQLEKSRLLSDRFSAERPKGSFSTLEIQRTEQGDSAMYLCASSRGSGVNTGELFFGEGSRLTVL.